Presented here are 10 T cell receptor beta chains from one specimen sequenced in a study of blood T cell repertoires in COVID-19. Assay: immunoSEQ multiplex PCR; the TCRdb copy retains only in-frame clones and omits some. The sample has more than 85,000 clones; under 90% are singletons. Sequencing input: peripheral blood. The source is a woman aged 45 to 65 with acute or convalescent COVID-19.

This sequence joins TRBV6-4 and TRBJ2-1, with D unresolved. This CDR3 comprises 13 residues. Trimming cost V 8 bases and J 4 bases, with 12 bases left between them. Germline V CDR1 and CDR2: MRHNA, SNTAGT. This CDR3 reads CASSSLPYNEQFF. Here the CDR3 DNA reads TGTGCCAGCTCTTCCCTACCGTACAATGAGCAGTTCTTC.

The chain combines TRBV11-3 with TRBJ2-2, with 8 bases aligning to TRBD2. V lost 7 bases to trimming and J lost 9 bases; unmatched junction nucleotides: 10. The length of the CDR3 is 14 residues. Germline CDR1 SGHNT, CDR2 YENEEA. The CDR3, as DNA: TGTGCCAGCAAGGCTAGCGGGTTGAGTAGGGAGCTGTTTTTT. It codes for CASKASGLSRELFF.

This clone was seen just once. The V and J genes are TRBV6-5 and TRBJ1-1, with D maybe TRBD1 (6 bases). Between the trimmed V and J ends, which lost 7 bases and 4 bases, there was a span of 16 bases. In germline, CDR1 is MNHEY, CDR2 SVGAGI. This CDR3 is 14 amino acids long. The CDR3: CASTLLQGSTEAFF. The CDR3 DNA is TGTGCCAGCACTCTCCTACAGGGTAGCACTGAAGCTTTCTTT.

The V gene is TRBV11-2, the J gene TRBJ1-3; D not resolved. V lost 5 bases and J lost 6, with 17 bases in between. The V gene's germline CDR1 is SGHAT and CDR2 FQNNGV. This CDR3 region has 15 residues. The CDR3 sequence is CASSEVPPTVNTIYF. CDR3 nucleotide sequence: TGTGCCAGCAGCGAGGTACCTCCCACCGTAAACACCATATATTTT.

This chain joins TRBV2 and TRBJ2-3, with D perhaps matching TRBD1 (5 bases). V dropped 4 bases and J dropped 0 bases, with 11 bases sitting between them. In germline, CDR1 is SNHLY, CDR2 FYNNEI. The CDR3 spans 15 residues. The DNA for the CDR3 is TGTGCCAGCAGTGTCGACAGATACAGCACAGATACGCAGTATTTT. It translates to CASSVDRYSTDTQYF.

The chain couples TRBV5-1 to TRBJ1-2; D may be TRBD1 (5 bases). With 4 bases removed from V and 3 bases from J, the gap between germline ends came to 19 bases. In germline, CDR1 is SGHRS, CDR2 YFSETQ. The CDR3 loop spans 16 amino acids. CDR3 DNA: TGCGCCAGCAGCAGGGGAGGGCAGCTTAATGACTATGGCTACACCTTC. Protein product: CASSRGGQLNDYGYTF.

V and J are TRBV19 and TRBJ1-6; D not certain. The CDR3 sequence is 17 residues long. Deletions cut 3 bases from V and 7 bases from J, with 19 bases between. Germline V gene sequence: CDR1 LNHDA, CDR2 SQIVND (reference sequence). The CDR3 loop is CASSIGGRSTSNSPLHF. The CDR3, as DNA: TGTGCCAGTAGTATCGGAGGGCGGAGTACTTCCAATTCACCCCTCCACTTT.

The chain is built from TRBV3-1 (or the pseudogene TRBV3-2) and TRBJ2-3; TRBD1 matches 8 bases. Trimming took 0 bases from V and 3 from J; bases not matched to a gene: 17. The CDR3 spans 20 residues. Germline V gene data show CDR1 as LGHDT and CDR2 as YNNKEL (reference sequence). The CDR3 DNA is TGTGCCAGCAGCCAAGATTGGGAGGACAGGGAGGCCCCAGGGACAGATACGCAGTATTTT. Residues: CASSQDWEDREAPGTDTQYF.

In DNA form, the CDR3 reads TGTGCCAGCAGCCAAGATGTGGCCGGGGGATATGGCTACACCTTC. This encodes CASSQDVAGGYGYTF. The V and J genes are TRBV3-1 (or the pseudogene TRBV3-2) and TRBJ1-2; possible D gene TRBD1, 5 bases. V was trimmed by 0 bases and J by 5 bases, leaving 13 bases between them. This CDR3 has 15 residues. Looked up from germline, CDR1 is LGHDT and CDR2 is YNNKEL (reference sequence).

This chain uses TRBV6-5 with TRBJ1-2; 8 bases agree with TRBD1. J was trimmed by 5 bases and V by 6 bases; bases with no gene match: 5. Germline values: CDR1 MNHEY, CDR2 SVGAGI. The CDR3 sequence is 13 residues long. The DNA of the CDR3 is TGTGCCAGCAGGGCAGGGGGCGCTTATGGCTACACCTTC. As protein: CASRAGGAYGYTF.